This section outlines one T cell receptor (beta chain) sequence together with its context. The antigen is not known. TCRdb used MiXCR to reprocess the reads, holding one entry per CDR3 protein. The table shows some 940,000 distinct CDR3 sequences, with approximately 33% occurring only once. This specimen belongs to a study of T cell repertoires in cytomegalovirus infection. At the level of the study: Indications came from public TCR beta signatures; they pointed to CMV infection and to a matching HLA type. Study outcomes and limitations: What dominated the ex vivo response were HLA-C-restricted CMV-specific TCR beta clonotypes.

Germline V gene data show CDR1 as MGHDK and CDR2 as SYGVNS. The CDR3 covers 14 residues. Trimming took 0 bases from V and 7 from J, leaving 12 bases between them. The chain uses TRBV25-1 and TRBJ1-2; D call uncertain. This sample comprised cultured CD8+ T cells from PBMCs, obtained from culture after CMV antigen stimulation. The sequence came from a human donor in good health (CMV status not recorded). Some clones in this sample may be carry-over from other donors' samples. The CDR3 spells CASSEYPGSGGYTF. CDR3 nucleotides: TGTGCCAGCAGTGAATACCCCGGCAGCGGTGGCTACACCTTC.